Below are 26 T cell receptor beta chains sequenced from a single sample in a study of early T cells in non-severe SARS-CoV-2 infection. A single record per CDR3 protein comes from TCRdb applying MiXCR to the 5' RACE reads. Among about 60,000 distinct CDR3 sequences listed, approximately 9.1% were seen once. Material for sequencing was whole blood. These receptors were obtained from an adult who was a healthcare worker with PCR-confirmed SARS-CoV-2 infection or an uninfected control (not recorded which).

This clonotype was found a few times. V gene TRBV5-6 combines with J gene TRBJ1-1, with D possibly being TRBD1 (6 bases). The CDR3 runs to 14 residues. Trimming removed 7 bases at V and 1 base at J, with 14 bases between. Germline V gene lookup returns CDR1 SGHDT and CDR2 YYEEEE. CDR3 DNA sequence: TGTGCCAGCGCCAGGGGACACCAGAACACTGAAGCTTTCTTT. This sequence encodes CASARGHQNTEAFF.

This clonotype was seen at least ten times. The chain is built from TRBV7-6 and TRBJ1-5; 9 bases align to TRBD1. Losses at the gene ends were 1 base for V and 6 bases for J; bases not matched to a gene: 4. Germline V gene sequence: CDR1 SGHVS, CDR2 FNYEAQ. The CDR3 runs to 15 residues. The CDR3 region has the DNA TGTGCCAGCAGCTTAGAACAGGGGGCGTTTCAGCCCCAGCATTTT. Its translation is CASSLEQGAFQPQHF.

This clonotype turned up a few times. V is TRBV29-1 and J is TRBJ1-1; D call uncertain. Trimming shortened V by 3 bases and J by 8 bases, and 10 bases separated the two germline ends. This CDR3 is 11 amino acids long. CDR1 and CDR2 from the germline V gene are SQVTM and ANQGSEA. CDR3 loop: CSVDIVREAFF. The CDR3 DNA reads TGCAGCGTTGATATAGTAAGGGAAGCTTTCTTT.

This clonotype was seen only a few times. An end of the junction does not agree with germline; a read error may underlie this. The chain couples TRBV9 to TRBJ2-1; D gene uncertain. In germline, CDR1 is SGDLS, CDR2 YYNGEE. This CDR3 contains 15 residues. The CDR3 DNA sequence: TGTGCCAGCAGCGTAGTAGGAAACTCCTACAATGAGCTGTTCTTC. It encodes CASSVVGNSYNELFF.

This clonotype has just a few counts. The rearrangement uses TRBV5-4 and TRBJ2-7; D is ambiguous. The germline V gene encodes CDR1 SGHNT and CDR2 YYREEE (reference sequence). The V end lost 0 bases, the J end lost 3 bases, and 10 bases lay between the germline ends. There are 14 residues in the CDR3. The CDR3, as DNA: TGTGCCAGCAGCTTGGCCTCATTTAGCTACGAGCAGTACTTC. It is translated as CASSLASFSYEQYF.

This clonotype was seen only a few times. The chain carries TRBV3-1 and TRBJ2-7; 7 positions match TRBD2. Germline CDR1 is LGHDT and CDR2 is YNNKEL (reference sequence). CDR3 size: 15 residues. Trimming took 5 bases from V and 3 from J; bases not matched to a gene: 10. In DNA, the CDR3 is TGTGCCAGCAGCTTTAGCGGGTCCTCCGGCTACGAGCAGTACTTC. It is translated as CASSFSGSSGYEQYF.

This clonotype has a handful of counts. The chain has TRBV30 and TRBJ2-3; D could derive from TRBD1 or TRBD2 (5 bases each). The CDR3 is 13 residues long. From germline, CDR1 is GTSNPN and CDR2 SVGIG (reference sequence). V lost 1 base and J lost 6, with 11 bases in between. The CDR3 region is CAWSEGRSDTQYF. CDR3 sequence (DNA): TGTGCCTGGAGTGAGGGACGTTCGGATACGCAGTATTTT.

This clonotype was picked up many times. The chain has TRBV11-2 and TRBJ1-2; D gene uncertain. The CDR3 sequence is 10 residues long. In germline, CDR1 is SGHAT, CDR2 FQNNGV. Trimming shortened V by 3 bases and J by 6 bases, and 2 bases separated the two germline ends. For the CDR3, the DNA is TGTGCCAGCAGCTTGAATGGCTACACCTTC. It is translated as CASSLNGYTF.

This chain joins TRBV28 and TRBJ2-3; 8 nucleotides line up with TRBD1. CDR3 size: 16 residues. V lost 3 bases and J lost 4; bases outside the gene matches: 9. Looked up from germline, CDR1 is MDHEN and CDR2 is SYDVKM. CDR3 residues: CASSFYPQGAPDTQYF. The CDR3 DNA sequence: TGTGCCAGCAGTTTCTACCCGCAGGGGGCTCCAGATACGCAGTATTTT.

This clonotype was counted at least ten times. The chain has TRBV20-1 and TRBJ2-1, with a weak D call TRBD2 (5 bases). The V and J ends lost 3 bases and 8 bases respectively, with 23 bases between them. The CDR3 covers 16 residues. From germline, CDR1 is DFQATT and CDR2 SNEGSKA (reference sequence). CDR3 in amino acids: CSARDILGLRSDEQFF. The CDR3 bases are TGCAGTGCTAGGGATATTCTAGGACTCCGGTCGGATGAGCAGTTCTTC.

V and J are TRBV12-3 or TRBV12-4 and TRBJ2-5; D not certain. Trimming took 7 bases from V and 6 from J, leaving 12 bases between them. The CDR3 totals 12 residues. The CDR3 sequence: CASTLDWKTQYF. The CDR3 bases are TGTGCCAGCACACTTGACTGGAAGACCCAGTACTTC.

This clonotype came up many times. The V gene is TRBV6-4, the J gene TRBJ1-1; no definite D call. The V gene's germline CDR1 is MRHNA and CDR2 SNTAGT. V lost 4 bases and J lost 5, with 17 bases in between. There are 15 residues in the CDR3. CDR3 sequence (DNA): TGTGCCAGCAGTGTCGAATCGGACGTAGGAACTGAAGCTTTCTTT. Its translation is CASSVESDVGTEAFF.

This clonotype was counted only a few times. One junction end disagrees with the germline gene, perhaps due to a read error. The chain couples TRBV14 to TRBJ2-7; D is undetermined. This CDR3 is 12 amino acids long. Germline loops: CDR1 SGHDN, CDR2 FVKESK. In DNA form, the CDR3 reads TGTGCCAGCAGCCAAGATTACAACGAGCAGCACTTC. Translation: CASSQDYNEQHF.

By proportion, this clonotype is medium-sized. The rearrangement links TRBV20-1 to TRBJ2-7; D perhaps matches TRBD2 (5 bases). Germline loops: CDR1 DFQATT, CDR2 SNEGSKA (reference sequence). Trimming took off 3 bases at V and 5 bases at J, with 14 bases between the two ends. This CDR3 contains 13 residues. CDR3 protein: CSASGSGIDEQYF. The CDR3, as DNA: TGCAGTGCTAGTGGATCGGGGATCGACGAGCAGTACTTC.

This clonotype has a count of ten or more. The chain carries TRBV20-1 and TRBJ2-1; 16 nucleotides line up with TRBD2. With V trimmed by 3 bases and J by 9 bases, 8 bases remained unmatched. Per the germline V gene, CDR1 is DFQATT and CDR2 is SNEGSKA (reference sequence). CDR3 length equals 16 residues. The CDR3, as DNA: TGCAGTGCTAGTGCCGGGACTAGCGGGAGGGCAGCTGAGCAGTTCTTC. Its protein product is CSASAGTSGRAAEQFF.

The sample holds a few counts of this clonotype. The gene calls are TRBV5-1 and TRBJ2-1, with 15 nucleotides matching TRBD2. The CDR3 spans 17 residues. After removal of 4 bases from V and 8 bases from J, the junction contained 10 bases not matched to a gene. Germline-derived CDR1 and CDR2 are SGHRS and YFSETQ. CDR3 loop: CASSLRTSGRAGDEQFF. CDR3 sequence (DNA): TGCGCCAGCAGCCTTCGGACTAGCGGGAGGGCTGGGGATGAGCAGTTCTTC.

This clonotype was found a few times. V and J are TRBV20-1 and TRBJ2-1; 7 positions agree with TRBD2. CDR1 and CDR2 (germline): DFQATT, SNEGSKA (reference sequence). CDR3 length equals 16 residues. With 4 bases clipped from V and 9 bases from J, the junction kept 18 bases outside the gene matches. The CDR3 region is CSATSTGGGPDGEQFF. For the CDR3, the DNA is TGCAGTGCTACCTCAACGGGGGGAGGGCCTGACGGTGAGCAGTTCTTC.

The chain has TRBV5-1 and TRBJ2-3, with TRBD2 as a possible D gene (6 bases). Germline CDR1 is SGHRS and CDR2 is YFSETQ. The ends were cut back, 4 bases at V and 2 bases at J, with 20 bases in the middle. This CDR3 spans 17 amino acids. The CDR3 sequence is CASSPPTGDLTTDTQYF. The CDR3 nucleotides read TGCGCCAGCAGCCCTCCTACGGGGGACCTCACCACAGATACGCAGTATTTT.

This clonotype was seen only a few times. The V call is TRBV6-2 or TRBV6-3, the J call TRBJ2-1; 8 bases map to TRBD1. The CDR3 loop spans 15 amino acids. CDR1 MNHEY and CDR2 SVGEGT come from the germline V gene. V gave up 2 bases and J gave up 9 bases; unmatched junction bases: 9. The CDR3 nucleotides are TGTGCCAGCAGTTACCGAGACAGGGGTTGGAGTGAGCAGTTCTTC. Translating it yields CASSYRDRGWSEQFF.

The sample holds a few counts of this clonotype. The V and J genes are TRBV12-3 or TRBV12-4 and TRBJ2-1, with 8 bases identical to TRBD2. CDR3 length: 14 amino acids. Germline trimming cut 6 bases from V and 5 bases from J; bases unmatched to any gene: 6. The DNA of the CDR3 is TGTGCCAGCAGGTCCGGGACTAGGGACAATGAGCAGTTCTTC. Translating it yields CASRSGTRDNEQFF.

CDR3 sequence: CSARDATSGRSNEQFF. CDR3 in DNA: TGCAGTGCTAGAGATGCGACTAGCGGGAGGTCCAATGAGCAGTTCTTC. The chain recombines TRBV20-1 with TRBJ2-1; 13 bases are a match to TRBD2. Germline lookup yields CDR1 DFQATT and CDR2 SNEGSKA (reference sequence). The CDR3 spans 16 residues. Trimming cost V 0 bases and J 6 bases; bases outside gene matches: 5.

This chain links TRBV12-3 or TRBV12-4 with TRBJ2-7; the D is unclear. Trimming shortened V by 6 bases and J by 0 bases, and 12 bases separated the two germline ends. The CDR3 consists of 14 residues. CDR3 sequence reads: CASSPPGSSYEQYF. CDR3 nucleotide sequence: TGTGCCAGCAGCCCGCCCGGCAGCTCCTACGAGCAGTACTTC.

This chain uses TRBV4-1 with TRBJ2-1; D is unresolved. The ends were cut back, 1 base at V and 2 bases at J, with 6 bases in the middle. Germline values: CDR1 MGHRA, CDR2 YSYEKL. The CDR3 consists of 14 residues. The CDR3: CASSQVLAYNEQFF. The CDR3 nucleotides are TGCGCCAGCAGCCAAGTTCTAGCCTACAATGAGCAGTTCTTC.

This chain joins TRBV19 and TRBJ2-7; 10 bases fit TRBD1. Trimming took 4 bases from V and 2 from J; bases not matched to a gene: 8. Germline lookup yields CDR1 LNHDA and CDR2 SQIVND (reference sequence). CDR3 length: 16 amino acids. The CDR3 sequence: CASSRGRDRGAYEQYF. In DNA, the CDR3 is TGTGCCAGTAGTAGGGGCCGGGACAGGGGAGCCTACGAGCAGTACTTC.

This clonotype was seen many times. The CDR3 reads CASSWGTSLNIQYF. In DNA form, the CDR3 reads TGTGCCAGCAGCTGGGGGACTAGCCTGAACATTCAGTACTTC. The chain joins TRBV7-9 to TRBJ2-4; 9 bases line up with TRBD2. V lost 4 bases, J lost 7 bases, and 5 bases stayed unmatched. Germline assignment: CDR1 SEHNR and CDR2 FQNEAQ (reference sequence). This CDR3 has 14 amino acids. The entire variable domain, with the rest obtained from reference TRBV7-9 and TRBJ2-4, is as follows: DTGVSQNPRHKITKRGQNVTFRCDPISEHNRLYWYRQTLGQGPEFLTYFQNEAQLEKSRLLSDRFSAERPKGSFSTLEIQRTEQGDSAMYLCASSWGTSLNIQYFGAGTRLSVL.

This clonotype is medium-sized. J is TRBJ1-2 and V is TRBV19; D remains unclear. There are 11 residues in the CDR3. The germline gives CDR1 LNHDA, CDR2 SQIVND (reference sequence). Trimming removed 2 bases from V and 2 bases from J, with 0 bases in between. In nucleotides, the CDR3 is TGTGCCAGTAGTATAAACTATGGCTACACCTTC. Translated, it gives CASSINYGYTF.